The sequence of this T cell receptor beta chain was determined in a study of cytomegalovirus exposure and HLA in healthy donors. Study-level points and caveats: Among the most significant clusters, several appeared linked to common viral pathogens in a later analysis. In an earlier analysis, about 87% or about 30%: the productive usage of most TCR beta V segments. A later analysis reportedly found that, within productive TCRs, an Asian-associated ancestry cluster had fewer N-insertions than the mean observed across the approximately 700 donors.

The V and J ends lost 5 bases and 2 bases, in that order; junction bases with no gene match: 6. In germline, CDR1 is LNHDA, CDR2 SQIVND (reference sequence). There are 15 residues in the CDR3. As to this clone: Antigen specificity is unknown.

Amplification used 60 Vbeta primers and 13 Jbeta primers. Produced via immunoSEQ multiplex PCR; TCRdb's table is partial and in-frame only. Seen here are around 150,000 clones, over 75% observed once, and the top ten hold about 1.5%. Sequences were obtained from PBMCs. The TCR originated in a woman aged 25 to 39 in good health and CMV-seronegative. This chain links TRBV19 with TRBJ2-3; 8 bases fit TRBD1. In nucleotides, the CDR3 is TGTGCCAGTAGTCCGGGGACAGGAACCACAGATACGCAGTATTTT. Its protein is CASSPGTGTTDTQYF.